The 28 T cell receptor beta chains below all came from one sample that was sequenced in a study of T cells in Graves' hyperthyroidism and ophthalmopathy. From RNA transcripts, TCR beta CDR3 regions were amplified. The HTBI set primed first-round TCR CDR3 RT-PCR. TCRdb independently ran MiXCR on the multiplex PCR reads; one entry per CDR3 protein. This sample has about 320,000 distinct CDR3 sequences; 16% occur once, and the top ten carry approximately 33%. Input material: blood. Receptors were obtained from a man aged 30 to 39 with Graves' hyperthyroidism.

This clonotype was seen at least ten times. CDR3 nucleotide sequence: TGCGCCAGCAGCGCGTACACAGGGAACAATGAGCAGTTCTTC. Translation: CASSAYTGNNEQFF. The V and J genes are TRBV5-1 and TRBJ2-1; D possibly corresponds to TRBD1 (6 bases). Germline V gene sequence: CDR1 SGHRS, CDR2 YFSETQ. The CDR3 is 14 amino acids. V was clipped by 4 bases and J by 5 bases, with 13 bases between them.

This clonotype was seen ten or more times. This CDR3 is CASSVEGSVQETQYF. The CDR3, as DNA: TGTGCCAGCAGCGTCGAAGGATCGGTCCAAGAGACCCAGTACTTC. The chain combines TRBV9 with TRBJ2-5; D is unclear. Germline V CDR1 and CDR2: SGDLS, YYNGEE. The CDR3 is 15 residues long. Trimming shortened V by 2 bases and J by 1 base, and 12 bases separated the two germline ends. The whole variable domain, filled in from reference TRBV9 and TRBJ2-5, reads DSGVTQTPKHLITATGQRVTLRCSPRSGDLSVYWYQQSLDQGLQFLIQYYNGEERAKGNILERFSAQQFPDLHSELNLSSLELGDSALYFCASSVEGSVQETQYFGPGTRLLVL.

In DNA, the CDR3 is TGTGCCAGCAGTTTATTACAGGGGCAAGGACACAATGAGCAGTTCTTC. Translated, it gives CASSLLQGQGHNEQFF. The chain employs TRBV28 and TRBJ2-1; 7 bases are a match to TRBD1. The CDR3 is made up of 16 amino acids. The trim removed 1 base at V and 5 bases at J, leaving 8 bases unmatched. CDR1 and CDR2 (germline): MDHEN, SYDVKM.

CDR3 region: CASSLRGPGNTIYF. DNA of the CDR3: TGTGCCAGCAGCTTGCGGGGCCCCGGAAACACCATATATTTT. J is TRBJ1-3 and V is TRBV5-6, with D perhaps TRBD1 (5 bases). With 1 base removed from V and 4 bases from J, the gap between germline ends came to 9 bases. The CDR3 runs to 14 residues. From germline, CDR1 is SGHDT and CDR2 YYEEEE.

In this sample, this clonotype turned up many times. The chain has TRBV7-9 and TRBJ2-7; D is unclear. Trimming removed 3 bases from V and 0 bases from J, with 9 bases in between. CDR3 size: 14 residues. Germline CDR1 reads SEHNR; CDR2 reads FQNEAQ (reference sequence). This chain's CDR3 is CASSFYSNSYEQYF. The CDR3 DNA follows: TGTGCCAGCAGCTTTTACAGCAACTCCTACGAGCAGTACTTC.

The V call is TRBV5-1, the J call TRBJ2-3; tentatively, D is TRBD2 (6 bases). Germline values: CDR1 SGHRS, CDR2 YFSETQ. Trimming shortened V by 5 bases and J by 0 bases, and 13 bases separated the two germline ends. The CDR3 is 15 amino acids. CDR3 protein: CASSAGFRSTDTQYF. CDR3 nucleotide sequence: TGCGCCAGCAGTGCGGGGTTCCGCAGCACAGATACGCAGTATTTT.

This chain joins TRBV27 and TRBJ2-7; D unclear. Germline V gives CDR1 MNHEY, CDR2 SMNVEV (reference sequence). The V and J ends lost 2 bases and 2 bases respectively, with 7 bases between them. The CDR3 runs 13 residues. In nucleotides, the CDR3 is TGTGCCAGCAGTTTACGCAGGACCTACGAGCAGTACTTC. Translating it yields CASSLRRTYEQYF.

This clonotype appeared once. Without the conserved terminal phenylalanine or tryptophan, this CDR3 likely stems from a read error. This chain joins TRBV28 and TRBJ2-7, with TRBD2 identical over 7 bases. This CDR3 comprises 15 residues. CDR1 and CDR2 (germline): MDHEN, SYDVKM. V lost 4 bases, J lost 0 bases, and 6 bases stayed unmatched. The CDR3 protein is CASSSSGRDSYEQYL. CDR3 nucleotide sequence: TGTGCCAGCAGTTCTAGTGGGAGGGACTCCTACGAGCAGTACCTC.

The table lists this clonotype with many counts. The chain is built from TRBV7-2 and TRBJ2-1; D may be TRBD2 (5 bases). V lost 5 bases to trimming and J lost 0 bases, with 11 bases between them. Germline V gene data show CDR1 as SGHTA and CDR2 as FQGNSA. The CDR3 is 15 residues long. CDR3: CASSTRRSSYNEQFF. DNA for the CDR3: TGTGCCAGCAGCACCAGGAGGAGCTCCTACAATGAGCAGTTCTTC. The full variable domain, in which reference TRBV7-2 and TRBJ2-1 provide the parts outside the CDR3, is GAGVSQSPSNKVTEKGKDVELRCDPISGHTALYWYRQSLGQGLEFLIYFQGNSAPDKSGLPSDRFSAERTGGSVSTLTIQRTQQEDSAVYLCASSTRRSSYNEQFFGPGTRLTVL.

The chain employs TRBV10-2 and TRBJ2-5; 8 bases are shared with TRBD2. CDR3 size: 15 residues. In germline, CDR1 is WSHSY, CDR2 SAAADI. V was clipped by 2 bases and J by 3 bases; unmatched bases: 5. The CDR3 reads CASSEPALAEETQYF. In nucleotides, the CDR3 is TGCGCCAGCAGTGAGCCCGCACTAGCGGAAGAGACCCAGTACTTC.

This clonotype has a count of ten or more. The chain uses TRBV28 and TRBJ1-1; no firm D call. Germline V gene data show CDR1 as MDHEN and CDR2 as SYDVKM. V shed 3 bases and J shed 4 bases, with 18 bases lying between them. The CDR3 contains 16 residues. CDR3 bases: TGTGCCAGCAGTTTCGCTGGACGTTTTATGAGCACTGAAGCTTTCTTT. Amino acids: CASSFAGRFMSTEAFF.

This clonotype has ten or more counts. V is TRBV20-1 and J is TRBJ2-1; TRBD1 is a possible D gene (6 bases). There are 14 residues in the CDR3. Trimming pared 4 bases from V and 5 bases from J, leaving 15 bases between. Germline V gene data show CDR1 as DFQATT and CDR2 as SNEGSKA (reference sequence). This chain's CDR3 is CSAMSGQSNNEQFF. The CDR3 bases are TGCAGTGCTATGTCCGGACAGTCCAACAATGAGCAGTTCTTC.

This clonotype was recorded at least ten times. The chain recombines TRBV12-3 or TRBV12-4 with TRBJ2-3; the D is unclear. The CDR3 runs 14 residues. Trimming shortened V by 3 bases and J by 2 bases, and 9 bases separated the two germline ends. The CDR3 DNA follows: TGTGCCAGCAGTTTTTTTACCTCCACAGATACGCAGTATTTT. Amino acids: CASSFFTSTDTQYF.

This clonotype was seen more than once but under ten times. CDR3 loop: CASSEAGFGRLPLQTTGELFF. CDR3 sequence (DNA): TGTGCCAGCAGTGAAGCGGGGTTTGGACGGCTCCCTCTCCAGACCACCGGGGAGCTGTTTTTT. This chain links TRBV2 with TRBJ2-2; no clear D. This CDR3 is 21 amino acids long. Germline assignment: CDR1 SNHLY and CDR2 FYNNEI. V was shortened by 0 bases and J by 4 bases, with 27 bases between the two germline ends.

The genes are TRBV12-3 or TRBV12-4 and TRBJ1-1, with D perhaps TRBD1 (5 bases). The V gene lost 10 bases and the J gene lost 0 bases, with 15 bases spanning the gap. The CDR3 is made up of 14 amino acids. The CDR3 sequence: CAILRGSMNTEAFF. CDR3 coding DNA: TGTGCCATCTTAAGGGGCAGCATGAACACTGAAGCTTTCTTT.

At least ten counts were recorded for this clonotype. This chain links TRBV18 with TRBJ2-5; possibly TRBD1 for D (5 bases). The CDR3 sequence is 15 residues long. Germline CDR1 reads KGHSH; CDR2 reads LQKENI. V was clipped by 3 bases and J by 8 bases, with 19 bases between them. The CDR3 here is CASSPPTADKRTQYF. The CDR3 bases are TGTGCCAGCTCACCGCCGACAGCTGATAAGAGAACCCAGTACTTC.

This clonotype was counted ten times or more. The chain uses TRBV11-2 and TRBJ1-1; no reliable D call. The CDR3 is 11 residues long. CDR1 SGHAT and CDR2 FQNNGV come from the germline V gene. V lost 2 bases to trimming and J lost 6 bases, with 4 bases between them. The CDR3 bases are TGTGCCAGCAGCTTAAGACCTGAAGCTTTCTTT. It encodes CASSLRPEAFF.

This clonotype was seen more than once but under ten times. The rearrangement links TRBV19 to TRBJ2-1; the D is unclear. V lost 3 bases, J lost 8 bases, and 11 bases lay in between. Germline V gene sequence: CDR1 LNHDA, CDR2 SQIVND (reference sequence). This CDR3 comprises 13 residues. The CDR3 sequence is CASSIRPDYEQFF. The CDR3 nucleotides are TGTGCCAGTAGTATTCGGCCTGACTATGAGCAGTTCTTC.

The rearrangement uses TRBV5-1 and TRBJ2-2; D uncertain. Germline V gives CDR1 SGHRS, CDR2 YFSETQ. V dropped 2 bases and J dropped 4 bases, with 9 bases sitting between them. The CDR3 length is 14 residues. The DNA of the CDR3 is TGCGCCAGCAGCTTTGGTCCCCCCACCGGGGAGCTGTTTTTT. Protein sequence: CASSFGPPTGELFF.

There are many counts of this clonotype. The rearrangement links TRBV6-6 to TRBJ2-7, with 9 bases aligning to TRBD2. Germline lookup yields CDR1 MNHNY and CDR2 SVGAGI (reference sequence). This CDR3 contains 18 residues. The V segment lost 0 bases and the J segment 1 base; nucleotides outside the gene matches: 10. The CDR3 loop reads CASSYSPSISGRSYEQYF. CDR3 DNA: TGTGCCAGCAGTTACTCGCCTAGCATTAGCGGGAGATCCTACGAGCAGTACTTC.

This clonotype was observed a few times. The gene calls are TRBV28 and TRBJ1-2, with TRBD1 identical over 7 bases. The CDR3 is 15 residues long. Looked up from germline, CDR1 is MDHEN and CDR2 is SYDVKM. V shed 5 bases and J 8 bases; nucleotides not matched to a gene: 14. CDR3 protein: CASSTRQGLYIGYTF. The CDR3 bases are TGTGCCAGCAGTACCCGACAGGGACTCTATATCGGCTACACCTTC.

In its sample, this clonotype was seen many times. The J gene is TRBJ2-7, the V gene TRBV20-1; TRBD2 agrees at 7 bases. The junction had 11 bases not matched to a gene; V was cut back by 0 bases and J by 3 bases. This CDR3 is 16 amino acids long. Germline CDR1 DFQATT, CDR2 SNEGSKA (reference sequence). The CDR3, as DNA: TGCAGTGCTAGAGAACTGTCGGGGGAGGGTTTCTACGAGCAGTACTTC. This translates into CSARELSGEGFYEQYF.

To note about this clonotype: The conserved final phenylalanine or tryptophan is absent from the CDR3, which likely points to a read error. V usage is TRBV20-1 and J usage is TRBJ1-4, with D perhaps TRBD1 (6 bases). The V gene's germline CDR1 is DFQATT and CDR2 SNEGSKA (reference sequence). The V and J ends lost 3 bases and 7 bases respectively, with 18 bases between them. CDR3 length equals 15 residues. DNA for the CDR3: TGCAGTGCTAGGGGGGAGGGGGGACTTGGTGAAAAACTGTTTCTT. Its translation: CSARGEGGLGEKLFL.

This clonotype was seen at least ten times. The rearrangement joins TRBV5-5 to TRBJ2-1; D may be TRBD2 (5 bases). The CDR3 totals 15 residues. CDR1 SGHKS and CDR2 YYEKEE come from the germline V gene (reference sequence). The V end lost 0 bases, the J end lost 3 bases, and 10 bases lay between the germline ends. CDR3 sequence (DNA): TGTGCCAGCAGCTTGGGAGGGAGCGGCTACAATGAGCAGTTCTTC. Residues: CASSLGGSGYNEQFF.

This clonotype was recorded many times. This rearrangement joins TRBV12-3 or TRBV12-4 to TRBJ1-1, with D possibly TRBD1 on 6 matching bases. The CDR3 runs 14 residues. V gave up 7 bases and J gave up 4 bases, with 16 bases separating them. CDR3 in amino acids: CASIRGGWVTEAFF. The DNA of the CDR3 is TGTGCCAGCATCAGAGGGGGGTGGGTCACTGAAGCTTTCTTT.

The table lists this clonotype with many counts. The rearrangement links TRBV30 to TRBJ2-7, with D hard to call. V lost 2 bases to trimming and J lost 3 bases, with 5 bases between them. The CDR3 has 11 amino acids. Germline V gene data show CDR1 as GTSNPN and CDR2 as SVGIG (reference sequence). Here the CDR3 DNA reads TGTGCCTGGAGTCCTAACTACGAGCAGTACTTC. Translation: CAWSPNYEQYF.

The J gene is TRBJ2-3, the V gene TRBV10-3; 8 nucleotides line up with TRBD1. Trimming cost V 7 bases and J 7 bases; bases outside gene matches: 13. The CDR3 covers 15 residues. CDR1 ENHRY and CDR2 SYGVKD come from the germline V gene. The CDR3 sequence: CAINPGGQVTHTQYF. The CDR3 bases are TGTGCCATCAATCCCGGGGGACAGGTTACACATACGCAGTATTTT.

This clonotype was found many times. The gene calls are TRBV7-8 and TRBJ1-2; the match to TRBD1 covers 7 bases. The CDR3 sequence is 14 residues long. V dropped 5 bases and J dropped 4; count of bases not matched to a gene: 7. The germline gives CDR1 SGHVS, CDR2 FQNEAQ. Written as DNA, the CDR3 is TGTGCCAGCAGCGGAACAGGGGAGAGCTATGGCTACACCTTC. It is translated as CASSGTGESYGYTF.